This T cell receptor (beta chain) is from a study of blood T cell repertoires in COVID-19. Participant age was roughly 18 to 100 years, and participants resided in roughly 25 US areas. The repertoire was sequenced with immunoSEQ multiplex PCR; TCRdb's copy has only in-frame clones and lacks some. The sample shows 300,000 or so clones, approximately 89% of them seen only once. The V end was cut by 7 bases, the J end by 0 bases, with 12 bases between. This CDR3 comprises 14 residues. Germline V gene sequence: CDR1 LGHDT, CDR2 YNNKEL (reference sequence). The chain employs TRBV3-1 (or the pseudogene TRBV3-2) and TRBJ1-1, with D possibly being TRBD1 (5 bases). This clonotype originated in a woman aged 45-65 years who had been exposed to COVID-19. The source material was PBMCs or T cells enriched from blood (not recorded which). The chain's CDR3 is CASTLQALNTEAFF. The CDR3 nucleotides are TGTGCCAGCACCCTACAGGCGTTGAACACTGAAGCTTTCTTT.